This T cell receptor beta chain was profiled in a study of human T cells and chemical hapten exposure. V lost 2 bases and J 7 bases, leaving 18 bases between the germline ends. Germline V CDR1 and CDR2: MGHDK, SYGVNS. The CDR3 extends over 17 amino acids. Time point reported: patch test 2, 6 weeks after DPC sensitization. Treatment noted: therapeutic diphenylcyclopropenone sensitization with weekly scalp DPC. TCRdb fed the RACE reads into MiXCR, producing one record per CDR3 protein. The table includes about 380,000 distinct CDR3 sequences, roughly 6% detected once. The sequencing here drew on whole blood, taken in connection with sensitization to the hapten diphenylcyclopropenone (DPC). The gene calls are TRBV25-1 and TRBJ1-6; unclear D gene. This receptor was identified in a woman younger than 35 with alopecia areata. Some clones in this sample may be carry-over from other donors' samples. The CDR3 DNA reads as TGTGCCAGCAGTGAAAAAGGGCTCCGGGTTGGGAATTCACCCCTCCACTTT. Translated: CASSEKGLRVGNSPLHF.